Reported below is one T cell receptor beta chain. What it binds is not known. Germline V gene sequence: CDR1 SGHRS, CDR2 YFSETQ. The CDR3 is 15 amino acids. Trimming removed 4 bases from V and 4 bases from J; junction bases left unmatched: 7. This sample is drawn from a study of a mutant IDH1 vaccine in newly diagnosed glioma. The wider study: Vaccination was launched 4-6 weeks after radiotherapy alone, or with temozolomide cycles.

The table came from immunoSEQ multiplex PCR; TCRdb's copy has only in-frame clones and leaves some out. The sample yields tens of thousands of clones, roughly three quarters seen once. Time point defined: week 35, safety follow-up. Topical imiquimod accompanied each vaccine dose, which consisted of 300 ug of mutant IDH1 20-mer peptide. Across weeks 1, 3, 5, 7, 11, 15, 19 and 23, patients received a vaccination each time, eight in all. This specimen was PBMCs, taken from a glioma patient whose treatment included an IDH1 peptide vaccine. This TCR derives from a woman aged 40 to 55 with glioma. The chain links TRBV5-1 to TRBJ1-1; 10 nucleotides match TRBD1. This CDR3 is CASSEPGQGITEAFF. CDR3 DNA sequence: TGCGCCAGCAGCGAACCGGGACAGGGGATCACTGAAGCTTTCTTT.